This TCR beta chain was recovered during a study of blood T cell repertoires in COVID-19. At the level of the study: Acute and convalescent COVID-19 specimens originated in the United States, Italy and Spain. Nucleic acid was either cDNA or gDNA, and it came from T cells, B-cell-depleted T cells, or PBMCs.

Germline V gives CDR1 SEHNR, CDR2 FQNEAQ (reference sequence). V lost 5 bases and J 9 bases, leaving 14 bases between the germline ends. The CDR3 is 12 amino acids. In the original workflow: Reference gene primer amplification gave nucleated cell count estimates. The protocol was immunoSEQ multiplex PCR, while the TCRdb copy is restricted to in-frame clones and leaves out a portion. D and trimming come from the DNA, and the V and J calls and clone size come from that table. Of about 140,000 clones listed, 80% to 85% are singletons. The chain combines TRBV7-9 with TRBJ2-7; maybe TRBD2 (5 bases). This receptor was obtained from a woman aged 55-69 years with acute or convalescent COVID-19. Sequencing was done on a sample of peripheral blood. The CDR3 DNA is TGTGCCAGCAGCCAAGCACCCGCGGGGCAGTACTTC. Translation: CASSQAPAGQYF. Drawing the rest from reference TRBV7-9 and TRBJ2-7, the complete variable domain is DTGVSQNPRHKITKRGQNVTFRCDPISEHNRLYWYRQTLGQGPEFLTYFQNEAQLEKSRLLSDRFSAERPKGSFSTLEIQRTEQGDSAMYLCASSQAPAGQYFGPGTRLTVT.